Listed below are T cell receptor beta chains from one sample, sequenced in a study of control samples from healthy donors and cancer patients. Using immunoSEQ multiplex PCR, the repertoire was profiled, and TCRdb retains in-frame clones only, with some absent. The repertoire holds approximately 140,000 clones, with around 85% as singletons. The specimen sequenced was blood. The receptors were sampled from a woman aged 30 to 39 in good health. The CDR3 runs from the conserved cysteine through the conserved F or W. Fields, in order: V gene, D gene, CDR3 protein. A D gene is named only where the DNA matches it firmly.

>TRBV18|-
CASSPRGASDYEQYF
>TRBV30|-
CAWSVSPQGITGELFF
>TRBV2|-
CASRASGNQPQHF
>TRBV2|TRBD2
CASRNSGRASTDTQYF
>TRBV18|-
CASSPVRENTEAFF
>TRBV19|TRBD1
CASSIAATGSGYEQYF
>TRBV6-5|-
CASSFETGIGNQPQHF
>TRBV2|TRBD1
CASRRDRVYEQYF
>TRBV6-6|TRBD1
CASSYTQGIDGYTF
>TRBV2|-
CASRGGQSGNTIYF
>TRBV19|-
CASSWPGETQYF
>TRBV7-9|-
CASSLAGDGNTIYF
>TRBV4-2|TRBD1
CASSHPNTGGASGYTF
>TRBV30|-
CAWSNGGTGYTF
>TRBV18|TRBD1
CASSPQGASGGGYTF
>TRBV5-1|-
CASSSQETQYF
>TRBV9|-
CASSAHDGRDTIYF
>TRBV12-3/TRBV12-4|-
CASSLVSGAGAFF
>TRBV6-5|-
CASSYIAVGYEQYF